The 24 T cell receptor beta chains below were found in one sample sequenced in a study of T cell changes during pregnancy in multiple sclerosis. Repertoires were generated with immunoSEQ multiplex PCR, while TCRdb's copy carries only in-frame clones and drops some. Among around 25,000 clones listed, roughly 90% were seen once. The input for sequencing was CD8+ T cells from peripheral blood mononuclear cells, taken in the second trimester of pregnancy. The receptor set was obtained from a female donor with multiple sclerosis, enrolled in a pregnancy study.

The chain carries TRBV6-5 and TRBJ2-7; TRBD1 agrees at 11 bases. The germline V gene encodes CDR1 MNHEY and CDR2 SVGAGI. CDR3 length: 14 residues. V shed 6 bases and J 2 bases; nucleotides not matched to a gene: 3. For the CDR3, the DNA is TGTGCCAGCAGCCTGGGACAGGGGGCCTACGAGCAGTACTTC. Protein product: CASSLGQGAYEQYF.

The count of this clone is one. The chain recombines TRBV18 with TRBJ1-4; D may be TRBD1 (6 bases). The length of the CDR3 is 16 residues. Trimming removed 1 base at V and 4 bases at J, with 13 bases between. CDR1 is KGHSH, CDR2 LQKENI, per germline. CDR3 bases: TGTGCCAGCTCACCACTGGGGGCCTCCATTAATGAAAAACTGTTTTTT. Protein product: CASSPLGASINEKLFF.

The V and J genes are TRBV11-2 and TRBJ2-7; 11 bases fit TRBD1. This CDR3 contains 15 residues. V was pared by 1 base and J by 3 bases, with 2 bases of the junction left unmatched. The germline gives CDR1 SGHAT, CDR2 FQNNGV. CDR3 sequence reads: CASSLGTGGFYEQYF. DNA for the CDR3: TGTGCCAGCAGCTTAGGGACAGGGGGCTTCTACGAGCAGTACTTC.

The genes are TRBV6-5 and TRBJ1-1; D is perhaps TRBD1 (6 bases). CDR1 is MNHEY and CDR2 is SVGAGI in the germline V gene. The V end lost 2 bases, the J end lost 7 bases, and 8 bases lay between the germline ends. This CDR3 comprises 12 residues. In nucleotides, the CDR3 is TGTGCCAGCAGTTACGACAGGTTTGAAGCTTTCTTT. The encoded protein is CASSYDRFEAFF.

Turning to this clone: The same CDR3 is also encoded by other DNA sequences in this sample. The V gene is TRBV4-1, the J gene TRBJ1-5; TRBD1 agrees at 8 bases. This CDR3 is 15 amino acids long. Germline V lookup: CDR1 MGHRA, CDR2 YSYEKL. The V and J ends lost 4 bases and 9 bases, in that order; junction bases with no gene match: 11. As DNA, the CDR3 is TGCGCCAGCAGCCCCGGACAGGGCGAGGGGTGGCCCCAGCATTTT. Its protein product is CASSPGQGEGWPQHF.

This rearrangement joins TRBV2 to TRBJ2-3; D not resolved. Germline V lookup: CDR1 SNHLY, CDR2 FYNNEI. With 7 bases removed from V and 6 bases from J, the gap between germline ends came to 14 bases. The CDR3 covers 13 residues. CDR3 protein: CASTPGHTDTQYF. In DNA form, the CDR3 reads TGTGCCAGCACCCCAGGTCACACGGATACGCAGTATTTT.

The CDR3 DNA follows: TGTGCCAGCAGTGAAGGGGGACTAGCCATGATAGATACGCAGTATTTT. Translation gives CASSEGGLAMIDTQYF. V and J are TRBV6-1 and TRBJ2-3, with TRBD2 matching over 9 bases. Germline-derived CDR1 and CDR2 are MNHNS and SASEGT. The CDR3 loop spans 16 amino acids. The V and J ends lost 1 base and 5 bases, in that order; junction bases with no gene match: 7.

This sequence joins TRBV7-9 and TRBJ1-2; 7 bases are a match to TRBD1. CDR1 SEHNR and CDR2 FQNEAQ come from the germline V gene (reference sequence). This CDR3 contains 15 residues. J lost 2 bases, V lost 0 bases, and 3 bases had no gene match. CDR3 in DNA: TGTGCCAGCAGCTTAGCTGTAGGGGGCAACTATGGCTACACCTTC. Encoded protein: CASSLAVGGNYGYTF.

This chain joins TRBV30 and TRBJ1-6; D is perhaps TRBD1 (5 bases). Deletions cut 7 bases from V and 8 bases from J, with 18 bases between. From germline, CDR1 is GTSNPN and CDR2 SVGIG (reference sequence). This CDR3 contains 14 residues. CDR3 protein: CASNWLTGDSPLHF. The CDR3, as DNA: TGTGCCTCCAACTGGCTTACAGGAGATTCACCCCTCCACTTT.

This clone appeared once. The V gene is TRBV29-1, the J gene TRBJ2-7; unclear D gene. The germline V and J ends were trimmed by 3 bases and 2 bases, with 11 bases remaining between them. This CDR3 comprises 13 residues. Germline CDR1 and CDR2: SQVTM and ANQGSEA. The CDR3 DNA follows: TGCAGCGTTGATGGTCAGAACCCCTACGAGCAGTACTTC. It specifies CSVDGQNPYEQYF.

V and J are TRBV7-9 and TRBJ1-6, with TRBD1 matching 8 bases. The V and J ends lost 6 bases and 1 base, in that order; junction bases with no gene match: 11. This CDR3 is 18 amino acids long. Germline V gene sequence: CDR1 SEHNR, CDR2 FQNEAQ (reference sequence). DNA for the CDR3: TGTGCCAGCAGTTCAGACAGGGGACAGGAATCCTATAATTCACCCCTCCACTTT. Its translation: CASSSDRGQESYNSPLHF.

The chain is built from TRBV28 and TRBJ2-5, with D possibly being TRBD2 (5 bases). The CDR3 sequence is 14 residues long. Germline V gives CDR1 MDHEN, CDR2 SYDVKM. V was pared by 3 bases and J by 2 bases, with 10 bases between. In nucleotides, the CDR3 is TGTGCCAGCAGTTTTCGGGGTTCACAAGAGACCCAGTACTTC. Translating gives CASSFRGSQETQYF.

The J gene is TRBJ2-7, the V gene TRBV7-9, with 7 bases aligning to TRBD2. Germline values: CDR1 SEHNR, CDR2 FQNEAQ (reference sequence). V trimming: 5 bases; J trimming: 6 bases; junction bases outside the gene matches: 7. The CDR3 is 13 amino acids. This CDR3 reads CASSPAWEGEQYF. The CDR3 nucleotides read TGTGCCAGCAGCCCTGCTTGGGAGGGCGAGCAGTACTTC.

The chain links TRBV19 to TRBJ2-7, with 9 positions matching TRBD1. CDR3 length equals 14 residues. Germline CDR1 is LNHDA and CDR2 is SQIVND (reference sequence). The ends lost 5 bases at V and 7 bases at J; junction bases unmatched: 9. CDR3 in DNA: TGTGCCAGTAGTCATACAGGGGGCTGGGTGGAGCAGTACTTC. Protein sequence: CASSHTGGWVEQYF.

The V call is TRBV5-4, the J call TRBJ2-3; D perhaps matches TRBD2 (5 bases). The germline gives CDR1 SGHNT, CDR2 YYREEE (reference sequence). Trimming pared 9 bases from V and 2 bases from J, leaving 19 bases between. The CDR3 sequence is 15 residues long. CDR3 residues: CATLSGDTYTDTQYF. DNA for the CDR3: TGTGCCACACTCAGCGGAGATACTTACACAGATACGCAGTATTTT.

Turning to this clone: Other DNA sequences in this specimen translate into the identical CDR3. The V and J genes are TRBV9 and TRBJ2-7; TRBD2 matches at 8 bases. The CDR3 is 13 amino acids. Germline V lookup: CDR1 SGDLS, CDR2 YYNGEE. The V gene end was trimmed by 4 bases and the J gene end by 1 base; junction bases not matched to a gene: 1. CDR3 amino acids: CASSPGGSYEQYF. The CDR3 DNA sequence: TGTGCCAGCAGCCCGGGGGGGTCCTACGAGCAGTACTTC.

The table lists this clone with a count of one. The chain carries TRBV30 and TRBJ2-1; D unclear. CDR1 is GTSNPN, CDR2 SVGIG, per germline (reference sequence). The CDR3 extends over 12 amino acids. The germline V and J ends were trimmed by 4 bases and 3 bases, with 7 bases remaining between them. The DNA for the CDR3 is TGTGCCTGGACCCCGGGCTACAATGAGCAGTTCTTC. It specifies CAWTPGYNEQFF.

The chain is built from TRBV19 and TRBJ2-1; tentatively, D is TRBD1 (5 bases). V dropped 3 bases and J dropped 6 bases, with 12 bases sitting between them. This CDR3 has 14 residues. Germline V gives CDR1 LNHDA, CDR2 SQIVND (reference sequence). This CDR3 reads CASSMGRAVNEQFF. The CDR3 DNA is TGTGCCAGTAGTATGGGCAGGGCGGTCAATGAGCAGTTCTTC.

This clone appeared a single time. The chain employs TRBV23-1 and TRBJ2-3; TRBD1 might be the D (5 bases). TRBV23-1 is an open reading frame, and its role is uncertain. The CDR3 is 13 amino acids. V gave up 10 bases and J gave up 7 bases, with 18 bases separating them. The CDR3 DNA follows: TGCGCCATCGGCCCTCGTCAGGGTTATACGCAGTATTTT. Protein product: CAIGPRQGYTQYF.

The chain has TRBV10-2 and TRBJ1-1, with D possibly being TRBD1 (5 bases). V dropped 4 bases and J dropped 1 base, with 13 bases sitting between them. This CDR3 has 15 amino acids. Per germline, CDR1 WSHSY and CDR2 SAAADI. CDR3 in DNA: TGCGCCAGCAGTGGCATAAGTCAGGGGAACACTGAAGCTTTCTTT. Protein product: CASSGISQGNTEAFF.

The chain is built from TRBV29-1 and TRBJ2-5; D is uncertain. The end of the DNA aligns better with TRBJ2-7, so the J call may be wrong. CDR3 length: 12 residues. The germline gives CDR1 SQVTM, CDR2 ANQGSEA. Here the CDR3 DNA reads TGCAGCGTTGAAGGACTGTCCTACGAGCAGTACTTC. Protein sequence: CSVEGLSYEQYF.

The chain uses TRBV4-3 and TRBJ2-1, with 9 bases aligning to TRBD2. This CDR3 comprises 18 residues. Germline V gene data show CDR1 as LGHNA and CDR2 as YSLEER. Trimming took 0 bases from V and 10 from J; bases not matched to a gene: 16. CDR3 sequence: CASSQDERGSSGRWEQFF. CDR3 bases: TGCGCCAGCAGCCAAGATGAGAGGGGATCCAGCGGGAGGTGGGAGCAGTTCTTC.

Here the CDR3 DNA reads TGTGCCAGCAGTCCACAGGGACAGGGGGCTGAAGCTTTCTTT. Encoded protein: CASSPQGQGAEAFF. The chain joins TRBV25-1 to TRBJ1-1; 11 nucleotides line up with TRBD1. The CDR3 contains 14 residues. J was trimmed by 6 bases and V by 5 bases; bases with no gene match: 5. Germline CDR1 is MGHDK and CDR2 is SYGVNS.

The chain employs TRBV10-2 and TRBJ2-1; D is unclear. Germline V gives CDR1 WSHSY, CDR2 SAAADI. Between the trimmed V and J ends, which lost 3 bases and 1 base, there was a span of 13 bases. The CDR3 consists of 16 residues. The CDR3 DNA sequence: TGCGCCAGCAGTGAACCCCGGTTCTCTTCCTACAATGAGCAGTTCTTC. Its translation: CASSEPRFSSYNEQFF.